These 10 T cell receptor beta chains originate from one sample sequenced in a study of blood T cells in healthy people across ages. Alongside a J-beta primer mix, a sample-barcoded 5' primer served in a second PCR lasting roughly 6 to 11 cycles. MiXCR, run by TCRdb on the 5' RACE reads, gives a single entry per CDR3 protein. The data show some 1,000,000 distinct CDR3 sequences, under 30% seen once. The same sample was also studied in work on T cells of mothers and their children.

The sequencing input was blood. The receptors were sampled from a girl aged 2-10 years in good health.

As for this clonotype: Just one base apart from a much larger clone, this may be a read error. The chain is built from TRBV28 and TRBJ1-2, with D unresolved. Trimming removed 6 bases from V and 2 bases from J, with 4 bases in between. Germline V CDR1 and CDR2: MDHEN, SYDVKM. The CDR3 spans 11 residues. This CDR3 reads CASRKNYGYTF. The CDR3 DNA reads as TGTGCCAGCAGAAAGAACTATGGCTACACCTTC.

The V gene is TRBV7-2, the J gene TRBJ2-3, with D possibly being TRBD2 (5 bases). The germline V and J ends were trimmed by 4 bases and 5 bases, with 10 bases remaining between them. In germline, CDR1 is SGHTA, CDR2 FQGNSA. The CDR3 has 13 residues. CDR3 in amino acids: CASSWKREDTQYF. In DNA form, the CDR3 reads TGTGCCAGCAGCTGGAAGAGGGAAGATACGCAGTATTTT.

The V gene is TRBV5-1, the J gene TRBJ2-7; 8 bases match TRBD2. Germline V gene lookup returns CDR1 SGHRS and CDR2 YFSETQ. The V and J ends lost 6 bases and 3 bases, in that order; junction bases with no gene match: 11. This CDR3 region has 15 residues. As DNA, the CDR3 is TGCGCCAGCAAGGTCGGTAGCGGGACGGGCTACGAGCAGTACGTC. It is translated as CASKVGSGTGYEQYV.

The DNA for the CDR3 is TGTGCCAGCAGCCAACGGACTGGCTCCGATGAAGCTTTCTTT. Protein sequence: CASSQRTGSDEAFF. The chain uses TRBV4-2 and TRBJ1-1; D unresolved. Looked up from germline, CDR1 is LGHNA and CDR2 is YNFKEQ. The CDR3 sequence is 14 residues long. Trimming stripped 2 bases from V and 7 bases from J, with 14 bases between.

The chain couples TRBV20-1 to TRBJ2-3; 13 bases agree with TRBD2. The CDR3 has 14 amino acids. With 6 bases clipped from V and 6 bases from J, the junction kept 6 bases outside the gene matches. Per germline, CDR1 DFQATT and CDR2 SNEGSKA (reference sequence). The CDR3 here is CSARLAGGTDTQYF. The CDR3 DNA reads as TGCAGTGCCAGACTAGCGGGGGGAACCGATACGCAGTATTTT.

This chain links TRBV6-1 with TRBJ2-5; D is unresolved. Trimming stripped 2 bases from V and 13 bases from J, with 11 bases between. The germline gives CDR1 MNHNS, CDR2 SASEGT. CDR3 size: 11 residues. The CDR3 region is CASSENSAMYF. The DNA of the CDR3 is TGTGCCAGCAGTGAAAACTCGGCGATGTACTTC.

This clonotype was detected only a few times. The chain recombines TRBV6-6 with TRBJ1-4; 7 bases line up with TRBD1. The CDR3 is 14 amino acids. The ends lost 5 bases at V and 6 bases at J; junction bases unmatched: 6. CDR1 is MNHNY, CDR2 SVGAGI, per germline (reference sequence). CDR3 amino acids: CASSHQGDYEKLFF. CDR3 sequence (DNA): TGTGCCAGCAGTCACCAGGGGGATTATGAAAAACTGTTTTTT.

This rearrangement joins TRBV20-1 to TRBJ2-3; 10 bases align to TRBD2. The CDR3 length is 17 residues. Losses at the gene ends were 5 bases for V and 0 bases for J; bases not matched to a gene: 11. Per the germline V gene, CDR1 is DFQATT and CDR2 is SNEGSKA (reference sequence). CDR3 sequence (DNA): TGCAGTGCTTACACTAGCGGGGTTTCCCCTAGCACAGATACGCAGTATTTT. Translated, it gives CSAYTSGVSPSTDTQYF.

V usage is TRBV13 and J usage is TRBJ2-3; TRBD2 matches 10 bases. From germline, CDR1 is PRHDT and CDR2 FYEKMQ (reference sequence). After removal of 2 bases from V and 0 bases from J, the junction contained 2 bases not matched to a gene. The CDR3 extends over 16 amino acids. CDR3 in DNA: TGTGCCAGCAGCTTAAGCGGGGGGGGGAGCACAGATACGCAGTATTTT. Amino acid sequence: CASSLSGGGSTDTQYF.

Regarding this clonotype: Compared with germline, one end of the junction differs, possibly owing to a read error. The V gene is TRBV11-2, the J gene TRBJ2-4; tentatively, D is TRBD1 or TRBD2 (5 bases each). This CDR3 has 12 amino acids. The V gene's germline CDR1 is SGHAT and CDR2 FQNNGV. CDR3 region: CASSSGGNIQHF. In nucleotides, the CDR3 is TGTGCCAGCAGTTCTGGGGGAAACATTCAGCACTTC.